This T cell receptor beta chain comes out of a study of blood T cell repertoires in COVID-19. The overall study: Acute and convalescent COVID-19 specimens originated in the United States, Italy and Spain. T cells, B-cell-depleted T cells, or PBMCs supplied cDNA or gDNA.

The CDR3 is 12 amino acids. The V end was cut by 6 bases, the J end by 16 bases, with 19 bases between. The germline gives CDR1 MNHEY, CDR2 SVGAGI. In the authors' workflow: Estimation of nucleated cell counts was performed using reference gene primer amplification. Using immunoSEQ multiplex PCR, the repertoire was profiled, and TCRdb retains in-frame clones only, with some absent. The V and J calls and clone size come from that table; D and trimming were worked out from the DNA. The table lists 10,000 to 15,000 clones, roughly 80% of them singletons. Source material: peripheral blood. This clonotype was obtained from a woman aged 60-75 years with acute or convalescent COVID-19. This chain uses TRBV6-5 with TRBJ2-1; D perhaps matches TRBD1 (5 bases). This CDR3 reads CASRGAGYAFFF. CDR3 coding DNA: TGTGCCAGCAGGGGCGCAGGGTACGCGTTTTTCTTC.